Listed below are T cell receptor beta chains from one sample, sequenced in a study of T cells in localized non-small cell lung cancer. The assay was immunoSEQ multiplex PCR, and TCRdb's table has in-frame clones only and misses some. Altogether around 1,100 clones are present, 20% to 25% being singletons, with the ten largest covering approximately 15%. This material consisted of normal lung tissue next to the tumor, taken before any cancer treatment. The receptors here all came from a female donor older than 55 with stage I squamous cell lung carcinoma. Both conserved end residues are part of each CDR3. D genes are given only for firm matches. Expanded clones are given a class, and other clones once, few, many or no size at all.

V: TRBV29-1
J: TRBJ2-5
size: .
D: TRBD2
CDR3: CSVGTSGSGTQYF
DNA: TGCAGCGTCGGGACTAGCGGGAGTGGGACCCAGTACTTC

V: TRBV5-1
J: TRBJ2-7
size: .
D: TRBD1
CDR3: CASSSEDRAYEQYF
DNA: TGCGCCAGCAGCTCCGAAGACAGGGCCTACGAGCAGTACTTC

V: TRBV19
J: TRBJ2-5
size: few
D: TRBD2
CDR3: CASSPLAGGLETQYF
DNA: TGTGCCAGTAGCCCACTAGCGGGAGGGCTGGAGACCCAGTACTTC

V: TRBV28
J: TRBJ2-4
size: few
D: .
CDR3: CASTAKGNIQYF
DNA: TGTGCCAGCACAGCGAAGGGGAACATTCAGTACTTC

V: TRBV6-8
J: TRBJ2-3
size: few
D: .
CDR3: CASSGTGRADTQYF
DNA: TGTGCCAGCAGTGGAACAGGGCGGGCAGATACGCAGTATTTT

V: TRBV19
J: TRBJ1-1
size: large
D: .
CDR3: CASREPREGAFF
DNA: TGTGCCAGTAGAGAACCCAGGGAGGGAGCTTTCTTT

V: TRBV19
J: TRBJ2-2
size: .
D: .
CDR3: CASKRGQSNTGELFF
DNA: TGTGCCAGTAAAAGAGGGCAGTCGAACACCGGGGAGCTGTTTTTT

V: TRBV28
J: TRBJ1-1
size: few
D: TRBD1
CDR3: CASSGDRGNTEAFF
DNA: TGTGCCAGCAGTGGGGACAGGGGGAACACTGAAGCTTTCTTT

V: TRBV29-1
J: TRBJ2-7
size: few
D: TRBD1
CDR3: CSVEITGGGTEQYF
DNA: TGCAGCGTTGAAATAACAGGGGGCGGTACGGAACAGTACTTC

V: TRBV29-1
J: TRBJ2-3
size: .
D: .
CDR3: CSVIRQRLNTDTQYF
DNA: TGCAGCGTCATCCGTCAGCGCCTAAACACAGATACGCAGTATTTT